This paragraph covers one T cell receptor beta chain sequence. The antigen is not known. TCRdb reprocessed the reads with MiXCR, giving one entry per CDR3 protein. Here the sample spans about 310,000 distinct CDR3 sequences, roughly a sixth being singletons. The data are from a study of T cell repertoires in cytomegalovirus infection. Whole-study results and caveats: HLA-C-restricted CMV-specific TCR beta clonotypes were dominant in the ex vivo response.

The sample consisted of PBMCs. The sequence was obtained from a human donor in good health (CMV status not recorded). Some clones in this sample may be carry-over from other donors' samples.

This CDR3 is CASSPQEFYEQYF. CDR3 nucleotides: TGTGCCAGCAGCCCCCAGGAATTCTACGAGCAGTACTTC. The rearrangement uses TRBV2 and TRBJ2-7; no clear D. This CDR3 has 13 residues. The germline V gene encodes CDR1 SNHLY and CDR2 FYNNEI. Between the trimmed V and J ends, which lost 6 bases and 3 bases, there was a span of 12 bases. Filled out from reference TRBV2 and TRBJ2-7, the complete variable domain reads EPEVTQTPSHQVTQMGQEVILRCVPISNHLYFYWYRQILGQKVEFLVSFYNNEISEKSEIFDDQFSVERPDGSNFTLKIRSTKLEDSAMYFCASSPQEFYEQYFGPGTRLTVT.